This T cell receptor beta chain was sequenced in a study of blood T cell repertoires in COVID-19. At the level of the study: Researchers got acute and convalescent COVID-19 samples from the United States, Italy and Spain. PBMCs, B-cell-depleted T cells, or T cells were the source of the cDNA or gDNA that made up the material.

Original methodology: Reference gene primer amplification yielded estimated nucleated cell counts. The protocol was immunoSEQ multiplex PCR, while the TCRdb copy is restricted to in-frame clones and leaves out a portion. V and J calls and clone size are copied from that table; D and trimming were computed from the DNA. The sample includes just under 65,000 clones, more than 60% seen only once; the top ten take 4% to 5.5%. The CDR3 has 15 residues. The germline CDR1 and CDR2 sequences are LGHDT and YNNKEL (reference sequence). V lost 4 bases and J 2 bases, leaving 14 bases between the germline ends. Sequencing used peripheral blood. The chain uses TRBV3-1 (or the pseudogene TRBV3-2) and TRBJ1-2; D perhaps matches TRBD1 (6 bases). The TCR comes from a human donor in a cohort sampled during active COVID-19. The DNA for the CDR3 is TGTGCCAGCAGCCCAATACAGGGATCCAACTATGGCTACACCTTC. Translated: CASSPIQGSNYGYTF.